This T cell receptor beta chain was observed in a study of CD8 T cells in ankylosing spondylitis. TCRdb called the 5' RACE reads again in MiXCR, with one record for every CDR3 protein. The data hold 40,000 to 50,000 distinct CDR3 sequences, with roughly 2.5% observed a single time. This clonotype was found many times. Its specificity is not known. With V trimmed by 0 bases and J by 4 bases, 6 bases remained unmatched. Germline lookup yields CDR1 SGDLS and CDR2 YYNGEE. The CDR3 covers 16 residues. Study-wide findings and caveats: Within matched ankylosing spondylitis synovial fluid, disease-linked clones were reportedly significantly enriched.

The V call is TRBV9, the J call TRBJ2-1, with 8 bases matching TRBD1. The clonotype comes from a male donor with ankylosing spondylitis or in good health (not recorded which). Material: blood, either unsorted or a sorted T cell fraction (not recorded which). The CDR3 DNA reads TGTGCCAGCAGCGTAGTTGGACAGGGACCATACAATGAGCAGTTCTTC. Translating gives CASSVVGQGPYNEQFF.